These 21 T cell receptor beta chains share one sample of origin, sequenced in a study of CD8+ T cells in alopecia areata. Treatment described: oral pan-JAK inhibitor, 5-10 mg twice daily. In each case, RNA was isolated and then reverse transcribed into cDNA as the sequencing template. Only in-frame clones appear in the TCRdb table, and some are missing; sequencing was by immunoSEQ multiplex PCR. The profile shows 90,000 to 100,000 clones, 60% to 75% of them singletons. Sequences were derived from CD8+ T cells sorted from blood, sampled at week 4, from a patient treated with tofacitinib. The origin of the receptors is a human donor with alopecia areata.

This CDR3 is CASSQDGPAGGSYEQYF. In DNA form, the CDR3 reads TGCGCCAGCAGCCAAGATGGTCCAGCGGGGGGCTCCTACGAGCAGTACTTC. The J gene is TRBJ2-7, the V gene TRBV4-3, with 9 positions matching TRBD2. With V trimmed by 0 bases and J by 0 bases, 6 bases remained unmatched. Germline V gene lookup returns CDR1 LGHNA and CDR2 YSLEER. The CDR3 runs to 17 residues.

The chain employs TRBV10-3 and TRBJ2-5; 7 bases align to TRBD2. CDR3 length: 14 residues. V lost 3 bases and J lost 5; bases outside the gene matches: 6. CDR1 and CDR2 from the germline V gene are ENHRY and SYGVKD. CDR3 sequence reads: CAISERGGLETQYF. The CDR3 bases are TGTGCCATCAGTGAACGGGGAGGGCTTGAGACCCAGTACTTC.

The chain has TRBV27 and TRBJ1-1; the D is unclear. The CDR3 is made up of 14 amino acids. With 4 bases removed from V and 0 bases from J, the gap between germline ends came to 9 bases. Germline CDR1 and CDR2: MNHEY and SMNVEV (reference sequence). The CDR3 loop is CASSWRALNTEAFF. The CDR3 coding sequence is TGTGCCAGCAGTTGGAGGGCCTTGAACACTGAAGCTTTCTTT.

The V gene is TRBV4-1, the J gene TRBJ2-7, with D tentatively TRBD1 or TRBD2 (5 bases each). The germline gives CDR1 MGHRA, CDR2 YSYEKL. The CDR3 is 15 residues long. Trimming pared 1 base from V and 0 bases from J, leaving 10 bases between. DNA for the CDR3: TGCGCCAGCAGCCAAGTGAGGGGCAACTCCTACGAGCAGTACTTC. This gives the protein CASSQVRGNSYEQYF.

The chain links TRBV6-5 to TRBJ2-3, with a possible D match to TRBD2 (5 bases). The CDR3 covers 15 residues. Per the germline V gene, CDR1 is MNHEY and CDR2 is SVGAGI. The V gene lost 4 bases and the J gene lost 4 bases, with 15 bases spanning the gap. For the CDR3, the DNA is TGTGCCAGCAGTTCCCTTCGCGGGTCCGCAGATACGCAGTATTTT. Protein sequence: CASSSLRGSADTQYF.

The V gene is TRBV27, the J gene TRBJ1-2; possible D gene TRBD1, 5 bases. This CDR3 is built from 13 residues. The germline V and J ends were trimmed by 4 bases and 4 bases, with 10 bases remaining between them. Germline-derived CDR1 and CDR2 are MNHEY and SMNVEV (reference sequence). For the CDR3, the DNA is TGTGCCAGCAGTTCAGGGTATGGCTATGGCTACACCTTC. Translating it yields CASSSGYGYGYTF.

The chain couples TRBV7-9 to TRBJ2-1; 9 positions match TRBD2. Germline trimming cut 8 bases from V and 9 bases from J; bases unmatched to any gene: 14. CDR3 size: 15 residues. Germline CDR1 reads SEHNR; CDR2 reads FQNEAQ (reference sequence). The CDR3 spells CASAEGVAGAVEQFF. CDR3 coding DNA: TGTGCCAGCGCGGAGGGGGTAGCGGGAGCGGTTGAGCAGTTCTTC. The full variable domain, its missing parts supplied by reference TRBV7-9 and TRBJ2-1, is DTGVSQNPRHKITKRGQNVTFRCDPISEHNRLYWYRQTLGQGPEFLTYFQNEAQLEKSRLLSDRFSAERPKGSFSTLEIQRTEQGDSAMYLCASAEGVAGAVEQFFGPGTRLTVL.

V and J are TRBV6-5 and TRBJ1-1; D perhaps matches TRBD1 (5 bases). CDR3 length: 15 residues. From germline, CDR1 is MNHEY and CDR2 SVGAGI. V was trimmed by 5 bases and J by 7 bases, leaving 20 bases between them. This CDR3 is CASSAGPRDFGEAFF. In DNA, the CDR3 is TGTGCCAGCAGTGCGGGGCCCAGGGATTTCGGTGAAGCTTTCTTT.

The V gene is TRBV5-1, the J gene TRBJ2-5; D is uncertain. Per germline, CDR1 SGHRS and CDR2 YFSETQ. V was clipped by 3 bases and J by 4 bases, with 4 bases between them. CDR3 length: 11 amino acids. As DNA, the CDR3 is TGCGCCAGCAGCTCCCGAGAGACCCAGTACTTC. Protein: CASSSRETQYF.

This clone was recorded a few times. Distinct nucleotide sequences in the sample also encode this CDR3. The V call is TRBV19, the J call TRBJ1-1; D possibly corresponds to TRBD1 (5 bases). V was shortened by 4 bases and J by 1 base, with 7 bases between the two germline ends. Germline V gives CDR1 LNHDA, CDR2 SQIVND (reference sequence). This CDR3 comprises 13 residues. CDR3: CASSTGQNTEAFF. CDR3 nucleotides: TGTGCCAGTAGTACCGGACAGAACACTGAAGCTTTCTTT.

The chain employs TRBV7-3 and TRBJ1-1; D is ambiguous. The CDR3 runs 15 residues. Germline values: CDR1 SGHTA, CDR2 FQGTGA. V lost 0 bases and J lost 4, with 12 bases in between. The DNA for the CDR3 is TGTGCCAGCAGCTTAACAGCGATCGGGAGCACTGAAGCTTTCTTT. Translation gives CASSLTAIGSTEAFF.

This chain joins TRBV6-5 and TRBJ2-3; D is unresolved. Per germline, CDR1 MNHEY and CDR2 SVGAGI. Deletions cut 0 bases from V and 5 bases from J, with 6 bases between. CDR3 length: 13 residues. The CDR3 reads CASSYSLGDTQYF. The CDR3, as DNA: TGTGCCAGCAGTTACTCGTTAGGAGATACGCAGTATTTT.

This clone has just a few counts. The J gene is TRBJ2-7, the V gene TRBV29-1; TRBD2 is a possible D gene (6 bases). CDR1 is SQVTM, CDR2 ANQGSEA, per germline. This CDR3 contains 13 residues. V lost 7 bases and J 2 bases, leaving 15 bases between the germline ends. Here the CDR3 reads CSGRGGETYEQYF. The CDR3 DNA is TGCAGCGGGCGAGGCGGGGAAACCTACGAGCAGTACTTC.

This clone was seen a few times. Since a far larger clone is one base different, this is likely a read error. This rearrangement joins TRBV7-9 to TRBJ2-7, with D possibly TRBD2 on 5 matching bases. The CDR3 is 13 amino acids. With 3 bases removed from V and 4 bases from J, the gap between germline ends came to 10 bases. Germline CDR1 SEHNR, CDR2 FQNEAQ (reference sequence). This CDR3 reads CASSLGSPYEQYF. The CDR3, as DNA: TGTGCCAGCAGCTTGGGGAGCCCTTACGAGCAGTACTTC.

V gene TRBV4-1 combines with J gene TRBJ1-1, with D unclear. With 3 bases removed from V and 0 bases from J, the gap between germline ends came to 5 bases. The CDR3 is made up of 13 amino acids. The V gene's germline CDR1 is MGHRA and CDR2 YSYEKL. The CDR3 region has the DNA TGCGCCAGCAGCCATCGATTGAACACTGAAGCTTTCTTT. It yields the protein CASSHRLNTEAFF.

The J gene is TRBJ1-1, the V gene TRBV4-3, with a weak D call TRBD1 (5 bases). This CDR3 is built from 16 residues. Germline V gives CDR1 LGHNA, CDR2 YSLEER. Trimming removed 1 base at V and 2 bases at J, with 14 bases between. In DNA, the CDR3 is TGCGCCAGCAGCCAAGGTGGTAGGGACGGCAACACTGAAGCTTTCTTT. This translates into CASSQGGRDGNTEAFF.

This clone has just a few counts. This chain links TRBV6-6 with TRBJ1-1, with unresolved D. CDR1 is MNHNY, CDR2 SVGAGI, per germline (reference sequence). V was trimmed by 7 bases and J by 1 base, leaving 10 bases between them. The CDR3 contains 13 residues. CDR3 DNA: TGTGCCAGCACCCCCGTTAGGAACACTGAAGCTTTCTTT. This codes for CASTPVRNTEAFF.

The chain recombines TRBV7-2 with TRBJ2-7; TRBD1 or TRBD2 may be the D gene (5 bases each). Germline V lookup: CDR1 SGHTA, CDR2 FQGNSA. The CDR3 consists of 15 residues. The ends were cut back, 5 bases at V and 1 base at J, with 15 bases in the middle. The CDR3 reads CASSIPTRGSYEQYF. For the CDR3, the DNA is TGTGCCAGCAGCATCCCCACGAGGGGTTCCTACGAGCAGTACTTC. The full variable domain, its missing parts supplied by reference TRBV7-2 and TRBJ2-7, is GAGVSQSPSNKVTEKGKDVELRCDPISGHTALYWYRQSLGQGLEFLIYFQGNSAPDKSGLPSDRFSAERTGGSVSTLTIQRTQQEDSAVYLCASSIPTRGSYEQYFGPGTRLTVT.

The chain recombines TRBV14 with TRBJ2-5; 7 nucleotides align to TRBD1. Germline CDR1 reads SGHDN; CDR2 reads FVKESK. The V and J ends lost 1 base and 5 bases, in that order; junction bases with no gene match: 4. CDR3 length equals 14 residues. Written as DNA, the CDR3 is TGTGCCAGCAGCCAAGCACAGGGGATGGAGACCCAGTACTTC. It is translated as CASSQAQGMETQYF.

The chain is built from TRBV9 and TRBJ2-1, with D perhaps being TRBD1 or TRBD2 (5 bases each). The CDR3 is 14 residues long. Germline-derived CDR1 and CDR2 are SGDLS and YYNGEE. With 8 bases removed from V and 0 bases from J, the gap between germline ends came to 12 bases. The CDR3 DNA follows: TGTGCCAGAACCGGGACCAACTCCTACAATGAGCAGTTCTTC. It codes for CARTGTNSYNEQFF.

The CDR3 is CASSPISTEAFF. The CDR3 DNA sequence: TGTGCCAGCAGCCCCATAAGCACTGAAGCTTTCTTT. V usage is TRBV7-2 and J usage is TRBJ1-1, with D hard to call. Germline CDR1 SGHTA, CDR2 FQGNSA. Trimming stripped 5 bases from V and 4 bases from J, with 8 bases between. The CDR3 is 12 residues long.